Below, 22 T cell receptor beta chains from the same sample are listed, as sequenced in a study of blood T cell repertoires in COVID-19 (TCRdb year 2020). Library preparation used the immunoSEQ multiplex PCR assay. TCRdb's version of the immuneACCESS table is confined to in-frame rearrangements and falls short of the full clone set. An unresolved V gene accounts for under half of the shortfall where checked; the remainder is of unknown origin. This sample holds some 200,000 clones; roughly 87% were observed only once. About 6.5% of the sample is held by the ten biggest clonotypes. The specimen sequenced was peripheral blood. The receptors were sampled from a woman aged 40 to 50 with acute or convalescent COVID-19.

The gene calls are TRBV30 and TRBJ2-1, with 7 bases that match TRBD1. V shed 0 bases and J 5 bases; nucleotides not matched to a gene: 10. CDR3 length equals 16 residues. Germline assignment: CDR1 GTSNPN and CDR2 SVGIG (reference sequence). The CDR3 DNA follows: TGTGCCTGGAGTGTACTGACAGGGTTCGACAACAATGAGCAGTTCTTC. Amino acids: CAWSVLTGFDNNEQFF.

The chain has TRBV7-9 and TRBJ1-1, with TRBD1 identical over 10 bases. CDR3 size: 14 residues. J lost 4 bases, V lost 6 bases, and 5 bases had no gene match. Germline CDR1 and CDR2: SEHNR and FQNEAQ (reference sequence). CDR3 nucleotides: TGTGCCAGCAGTTACGGGGACAGGGGCACTGAAGCTTTCTTT. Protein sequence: CASSYGDRGTEAFF.

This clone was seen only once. The CDR3 here is CASSQGIGYGYTF. CDR3 nucleotides: TGTGCCAGCAGTCAGGGCATTGGCTATGGCTACACCTTC. The V call is TRBV12-3 or TRBV12-4, the J call TRBJ1-2, with D perhaps TRBD1 (5 bases). The CDR3 is 13 residues long. Trimming took off 5 bases at V and 4 bases at J, with 11 bases between the two ends.

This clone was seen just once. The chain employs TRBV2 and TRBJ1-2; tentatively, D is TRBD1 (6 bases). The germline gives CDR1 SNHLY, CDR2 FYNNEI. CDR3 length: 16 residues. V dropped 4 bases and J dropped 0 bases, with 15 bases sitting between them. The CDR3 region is CASSAFRDISNYGYTF. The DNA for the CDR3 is TGTGCCAGCAGTGCGTTCCGGGACATCTCTAACTATGGCTACACCTTC.

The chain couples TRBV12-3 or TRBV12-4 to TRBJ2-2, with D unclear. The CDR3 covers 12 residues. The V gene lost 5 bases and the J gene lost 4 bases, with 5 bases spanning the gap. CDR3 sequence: CASSPGTGELFF. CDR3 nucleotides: TGTGCCAGCAGTCCCGGCACCGGGGAGCTGTTTTTT.

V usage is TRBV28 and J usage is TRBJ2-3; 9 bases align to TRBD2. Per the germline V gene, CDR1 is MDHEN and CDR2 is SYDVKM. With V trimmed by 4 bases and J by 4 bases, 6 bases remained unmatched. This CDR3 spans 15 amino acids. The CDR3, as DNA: TGTGCCAGCAGTTCCACTAGCGGGTTTTCAGATACGCAGTATTTT. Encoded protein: CASSSTSGFSDTQYF.

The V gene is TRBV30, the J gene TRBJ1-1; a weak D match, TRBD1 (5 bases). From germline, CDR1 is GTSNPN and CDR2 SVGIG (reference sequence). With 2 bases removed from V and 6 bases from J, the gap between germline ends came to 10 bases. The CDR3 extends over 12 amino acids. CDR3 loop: CAWSFGGAEAFF. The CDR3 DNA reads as TGTGCCTGGAGTTTCGGGGGAGCTGAAGCTTTCTTT.

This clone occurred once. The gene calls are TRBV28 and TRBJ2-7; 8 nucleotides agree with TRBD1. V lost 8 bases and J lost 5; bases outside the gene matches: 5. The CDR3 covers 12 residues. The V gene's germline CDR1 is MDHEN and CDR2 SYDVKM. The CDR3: CASAGTGHEQYF. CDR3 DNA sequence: TGTGCCAGCGCGGGGACAGGTCACGAGCAGTACTTC. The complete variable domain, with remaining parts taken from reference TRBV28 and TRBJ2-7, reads DVKVTQSSRYLVKRTGEKVFLECVQDMDHENMFWYRQDPGLGLRLIYFSYDVKMKEKGDIPEGYSVSREKKERFSLILESASTNQTSMYLCASAGTGHEQYFGPGTRLTVT.

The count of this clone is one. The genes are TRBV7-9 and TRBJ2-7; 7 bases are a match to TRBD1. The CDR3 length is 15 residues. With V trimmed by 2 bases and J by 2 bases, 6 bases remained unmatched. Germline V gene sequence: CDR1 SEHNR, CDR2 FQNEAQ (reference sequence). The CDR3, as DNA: TGTGCCAGCAGCTTAAAGACAGGGTCGGCCTACGAGCAGTACTTC. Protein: CASSLKTGSAYEQYF.

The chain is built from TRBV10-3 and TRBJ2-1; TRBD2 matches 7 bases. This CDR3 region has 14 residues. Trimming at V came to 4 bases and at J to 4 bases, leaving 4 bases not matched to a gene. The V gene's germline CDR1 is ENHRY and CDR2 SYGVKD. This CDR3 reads CAISAQREYNEQFF. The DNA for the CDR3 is TGTGCCATCAGTGCTCAGCGGGAATACAATGAGCAGTTCTTC.

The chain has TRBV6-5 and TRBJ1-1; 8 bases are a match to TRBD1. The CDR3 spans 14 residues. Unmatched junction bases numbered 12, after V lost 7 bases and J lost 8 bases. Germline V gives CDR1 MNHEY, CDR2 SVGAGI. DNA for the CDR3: TGTGCCAGCACACTGAACCCGGGGGACAGGGAAGCTTTCTTT. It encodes CASTLNPGDREAFF.

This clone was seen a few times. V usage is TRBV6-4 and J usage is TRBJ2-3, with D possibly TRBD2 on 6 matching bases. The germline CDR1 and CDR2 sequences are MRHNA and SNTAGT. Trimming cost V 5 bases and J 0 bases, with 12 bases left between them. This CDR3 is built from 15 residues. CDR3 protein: CASSFSGGSTDTQYF. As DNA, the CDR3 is TGTGCCAGCAGTTTCTCCGGGGGTAGCACAGATACGCAGTATTTT.

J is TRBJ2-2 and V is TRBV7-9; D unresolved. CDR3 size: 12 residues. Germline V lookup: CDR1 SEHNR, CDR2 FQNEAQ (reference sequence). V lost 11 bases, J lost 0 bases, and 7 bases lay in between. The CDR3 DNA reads TGTGCCTGTGTAACGAACACCGGGGAGCTGTTTTTT. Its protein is CACVTNTGELFF.

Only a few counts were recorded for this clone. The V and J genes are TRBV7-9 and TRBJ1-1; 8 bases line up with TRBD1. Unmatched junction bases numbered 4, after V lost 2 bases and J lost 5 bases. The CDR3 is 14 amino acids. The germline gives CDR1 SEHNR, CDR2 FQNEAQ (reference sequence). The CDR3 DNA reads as TGTGCCAGCAGCTTATTAACAGGGGGGACTGAAGCTTTCTTT. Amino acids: CASSLLTGGTEAFF.

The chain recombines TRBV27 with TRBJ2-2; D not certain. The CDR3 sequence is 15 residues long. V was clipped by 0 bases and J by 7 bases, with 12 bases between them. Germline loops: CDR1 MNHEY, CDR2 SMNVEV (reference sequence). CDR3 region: CASSLSSTGGGELFF. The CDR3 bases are TGTGCCAGCAGTTTATCGAGTACTGGCGGCGGGGAGCTGTTTTTT.

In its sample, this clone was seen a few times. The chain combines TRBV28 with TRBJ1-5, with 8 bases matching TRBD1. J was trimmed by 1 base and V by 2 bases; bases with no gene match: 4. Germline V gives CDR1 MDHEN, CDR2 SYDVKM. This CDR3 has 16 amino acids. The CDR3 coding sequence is TGTGCCAGCAGTTTAGGAGGGACAGGCAGCAATCAGCCCCAGCATTTT. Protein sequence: CASSLGGTGSNQPQHF.

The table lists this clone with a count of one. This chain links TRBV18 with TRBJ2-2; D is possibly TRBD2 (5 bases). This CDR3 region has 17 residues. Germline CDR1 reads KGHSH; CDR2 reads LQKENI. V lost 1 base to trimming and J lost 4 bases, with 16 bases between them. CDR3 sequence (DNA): TGTGCCAGCTCACCACGAATCGGGGAGTTTAGCACCGGGGAGCTGTTTTTT. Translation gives CASSPRIGEFSTGELFF.

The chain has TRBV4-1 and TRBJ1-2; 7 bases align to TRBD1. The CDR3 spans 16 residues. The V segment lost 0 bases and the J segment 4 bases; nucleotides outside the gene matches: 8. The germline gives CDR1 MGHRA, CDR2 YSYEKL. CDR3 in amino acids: CASSQDPRQGGYGYTF. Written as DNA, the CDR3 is TGCGCCAGCAGCCAAGACCCCAGGCAGGGGGGCTATGGCTACACCTTC.

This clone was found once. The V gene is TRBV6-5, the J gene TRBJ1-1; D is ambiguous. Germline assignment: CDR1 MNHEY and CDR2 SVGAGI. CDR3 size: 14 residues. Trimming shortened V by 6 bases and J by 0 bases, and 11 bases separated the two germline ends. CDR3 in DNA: TGTGCCAGCAGCCCCCAACAGTTGAACACTGAAGCTTTCTTT. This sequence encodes CASSPQQLNTEAFF.

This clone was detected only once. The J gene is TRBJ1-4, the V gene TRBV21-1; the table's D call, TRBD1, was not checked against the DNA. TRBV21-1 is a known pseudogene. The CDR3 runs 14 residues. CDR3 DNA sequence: TGTGCCAGCACTTCGGACAGGGAGAATGAAAAACTGTTTTTT. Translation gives CASTSDRENEKLFF.

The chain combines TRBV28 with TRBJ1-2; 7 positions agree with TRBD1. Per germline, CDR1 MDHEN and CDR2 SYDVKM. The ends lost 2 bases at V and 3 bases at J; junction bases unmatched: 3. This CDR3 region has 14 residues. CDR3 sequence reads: CASSLRGLDYGYTF. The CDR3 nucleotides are TGTGCCAGCAGTTTAAGGGGGCTAGACTATGGCTACACCTTC.

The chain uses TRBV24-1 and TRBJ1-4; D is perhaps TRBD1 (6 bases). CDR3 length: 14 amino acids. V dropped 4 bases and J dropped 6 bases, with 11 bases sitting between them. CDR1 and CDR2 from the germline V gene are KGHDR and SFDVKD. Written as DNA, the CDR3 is TGTGCCACCAGTGACAGGGGAGGGGATGAAAAACTGTTTTTT. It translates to CATSDRGGDEKLFF.